The clone carrying this TCR beta chain was seen repeatedly, ten times or more. Its target is unknown. The sample belongs to a study of T cell repertoires in cytomegalovirus infection. Study at large: Public TCR beta signatures indicated both CMV infection and matching HLA type.

The CDR3 consists of 13 residues. The germline CDR1 and CDR2 sequences are MNHNS and SASEGT. V was shortened by 10 bases and J by 4 bases, with 15 bases between the two germline ends. One entry per CDR3 protein results from TCRdb running MiXCR on the reads. The table has tens of thousands of distinct CDR3 sequences, under 30% seen once. V and J are TRBV6-1 and TRBJ2-3; D gene uncertain. The source of this sequence is a human donor in good health (CMV status not recorded). Some clones in this sample may be carry-over from other donors' samples. This sample comprised CD8+ T cells from cultured PBMCs, obtained from culture after CMV antigen stimulation. CDR3 region: CATSVSLADTQYF. The CDR3 DNA reads as TGTGCCACTTCAGTAAGTCTTGCAGATACGCAGTATTTT.